Sequencing of this TCR beta chain was carried out in a study of T cell clusters in autoimmune cytopenias. The CDR3 covers 18 residues. From germline, CDR1 is SGHDT and CDR2 YYEEEE. This clonotype is called medium-sized based on its frequency. One tube held mixed TRB-A and TRB-B primer pools for touch-down PCR. TCRdb derives one entry per CDR3 protein from the multiplex PCR reads, leaving out DNA. This sample contains about 5,600 distinct CDR3 sequences. TRB amplification used approximately 250 ng of peripheral blood genomic DNA. This sample was shared with a second study, whose subject was T cell repertoires in aging, cancer and after chemotherapy.

The receptor was isolated from a human donor in good health. The chain joins TRBV5-6 to TRBJ2-1; the TRBD2 assignment by TCRdb is unverifiable without DNA. The specimen was peripheral blood. This chain's CDR3 is CASSLEGVLVSGRNEQFF.